One sample yielded the 10 T cell receptor beta chains listed below, sequenced in a study of human T cells and chemical hapten exposure. As to time point: pre-sensitization, week 0. Treatment: therapeutic diphenylcyclopropenone sensitization with weekly scalp DPC. Each CDR3 protein gets one entry after TCRdb re-called the RACE reads with MiXCR. This sample yields 250,000 to 300,000 distinct CDR3 sequences, of which 7.7% are seen a single time; 1.2% belongs to the top ten. The sequencing used whole blood, collected in connection with sensitization to the hapten diphenylcyclopropenone (DPC). The receptor source for this set is a man between 18 and 35 years old with alopecia areata. Some clones in this sample may be carry-over from other donors' samples.

A remark on this clonotype: At one end the junction does not follow the germline gene, possibly because of a read error. The chain employs TRBV24-1 and TRBJ2-7; 9 nucleotides line up with TRBD2. This CDR3 has 12 amino acids. Germline values: CDR1 KGHDR, CDR2 SFDVKD. The CDR3 loop is CTTSGGSYEQYF. CDR3 bases: TGTACCACAAGCGGGGGGTCCTACGAGCAGTACTTC.

This clonotype has ten or more counts. The chain carries TRBV7-3 and TRBJ1-4; D gene ambiguous. The CDR3 is 15 residues long. Trimming took off 5 bases at V and 5 bases at J, with 15 bases between the two ends. CDR1 and CDR2 (germline): SGHTA, FQGTGA. CDR3 sequence: CASSRDPPPNEKLFF. The DNA for the CDR3 is TGTGCCAGCAGCCGAGATCCTCCCCCCAATGAAAAACTGTTTTTT.

This clonotype was seen repeatedly, ten times or more. This chain connects TRBV4-1 to TRBJ1-2, with D possibly being TRBD1 (6 bases). The V gene's germline CDR1 is MGHRA and CDR2 YSYEKL. V lost 2 bases and J lost 3, with 10 bases in between. This CDR3 contains 14 residues. DNA for the CDR3: TGCGCCAGCAGCCAATCCCAGGGGTACTATGGCTACACCTTC. Amino acid sequence: CASSQSQGYYGYTF.

This clonotype has only a few counts. This chain links TRBV20-1 with TRBJ2-1; 13 bases line up with TRBD2. Germline V lookup: CDR1 DFQATT, CDR2 SNEGSKA (reference sequence). The CDR3 covers 16 residues. Trimming took 5 bases from V and 4 from J; bases not matched to a gene: 8. This CDR3 is CSARRTSGGVYNEQFF. The CDR3 DNA follows: TGCAGTGCTCGCCGGACTAGCGGGGGTGTTTACAATGAGCAGTTCTTC.

The gene calls are TRBV11-2 and TRBJ1-2, with a possible D match to TRBD1 (6 bases). Trimming removed 5 bases from V and 6 bases from J, with 16 bases in between. The germline CDR1 and CDR2 sequences are SGHAT and FQNNGV. The CDR3 is made up of 14 amino acids. This CDR3 is CASSRGGHPDGYTF. As DNA, the CDR3 is TGTGCCAGCAGCCGTGGGGGGCACCCAGATGGCTACACCTTC.

This clonotype occurred many times. The rearrangement links TRBV14 to TRBJ2-1, with D unclear. The CDR3 consists of 16 residues. Deletions cut 1 base from V and 0 bases from J, with 10 bases between. Germline assignment: CDR1 SGHDN and CDR2 FVKESK. CDR3 in DNA: TGTGCCAGCAGCCAAGCTCTTTTATACTCCTACAATGAGCAGTTCTTC. It translates to CASSQALLYSYNEQFF.

In its sample, this clonotype was seen a few times. This chain links TRBV7-6 with TRBJ2-7; either TRBD1 or TRBD2 may fit D (5 bases each). The CDR3 is 16 amino acids. The V end lost 5 bases, the J end lost 2 bases, and 19 bases lay between the germline ends. The V gene's germline CDR1 is SGHVS and CDR2 FNYEAQ. This chain's CDR3 is CASSPGSGTMTYEQYV. In DNA form, the CDR3 reads TGTGCCAGCAGCCCAGGGTCCGGGACGATGACCTACGAGCAGTACGTC.

This clonotype was detected a few times. The genes are TRBV7-9 and TRBJ2-2; 11 bases fit TRBD1. CDR1 and CDR2 from the germline V gene are SEHNR and FQNEAQ (reference sequence). After removal of 5 bases from V and 1 base from J, the junction contained 6 bases not matched to a gene. This CDR3 spans 17 amino acids. Here the CDR3 DNA reads TGTGCCAGCAGCGTCCCCGGGACAGGGGGGAACACCGGGGAGCTGTTTTTT. Its protein product is CASSVPGTGGNTGELFF.

The table lists this clonotype with a few counts. The rearrangement links TRBV6-2 or TRBV6-3 to TRBJ2-2; D not resolved. The CDR3 consists of 15 residues. V lost 0 bases, J lost 2 bases, and 7 bases lay in between. Germline CDR1 MNHEY, CDR2 SVGEGT. The CDR3 sequence: CASSYSATNTGELFF. The CDR3, as DNA: TGTGCCAGCAGTTACTCGGCCACTAACACCGGGGAGCTGTTTTTT.

This chain connects TRBV3-1 to TRBJ2-1; 11 nucleotides agree with TRBD1. Germline V gene data show CDR1 as LGHDT and CDR2 as YNNKEL (reference sequence). V shed 1 base and J 2 bases; nucleotides not matched to a gene: 4. The CDR3 consists of 17 residues. CDR3 nucleotides: TGTGCCAGCAGCCAAGTACCGGGACAGGGGGCCTACAATGAGCAGTTCTTC. This sequence encodes CASSQVPGQGAYNEQFF.